The clone carrying this T cell receptor beta chain has just a few counts. The antigen remains unidentified. The sample's time point: newly diagnosed GD, antithyroid drugs for less than 3 months. Following extraction of RNA from PBMCs, that RNA was used to make the TCR library. TCR beta libraries were built with iRepertoire HTBI primers and Arm-PCR of CDR3 regions. TCRdb reanalysed the multiplex PCR reads using MiXCR and keeps one entry per CDR3 protein. The sample carries 400,000 to 550,000 distinct CDR3 sequences, about 16% recorded once. The ends lost 4 bases at V and 5 bases at J; junction bases unmatched: 7. The CDR3 runs to 15 residues. CDR1 and CDR2 from the germline V gene are SGHTA and FQGTGA. This specimen belongs to a study of regulatory T cells in long-lasting Graves disease. Study results and limitations: Accuracy could have been hurt by small sample size. Lower TCR diversity was seen in persistent Graves' patients than in newly diagnosed ones.

The sample was also reused in another study, on T cells in Graves' hyperthyroidism and ophthalmopathy. That paper notes: Most thyroid clonotypes expanded above 0.001 were also detected in blood. Before onset, by a median of around six months, the model predicted ophthalmopathy.

The sample in question was peripheral blood mononuclear cells (PBMCs), obtained at new diagnosis, from a patient treated with antithyroid drugs. This sequence was found in a woman aged 18 to 35 with Graves disease. V is TRBV7-3 and J is TRBJ2-1; 8 nucleotides align to TRBD2. In nucleotides, the CDR3 is TGTGCCAGCAGCTGGGGGGCGGGAGGTAACAATGAGCAGTTCTTC. Amino acids: CASSWGAGGNNEQFF.